These 11 T cell receptor beta chains share one sample of origin, sequenced in a study of early T cells in non-severe SARS-CoV-2 infection. A single record per CDR3 protein comes from TCRdb applying MiXCR to the 5' RACE reads. The table includes around 56,000 distinct CDR3 sequences, under 15% detected once. The sample here was whole blood, taken at baseline. All receptors derive from an adult who was a healthcare worker with PCR-confirmed SARS-CoV-2 infection or an uninfected control (not recorded which).

This clonotype has only a few counts. This chain connects TRBV10-3 to TRBJ1-1; 8 bases map to TRBD1. The V and J ends lost 6 bases and 11 bases, in that order; junction bases with no gene match: 11. The germline gives CDR1 ENHRY, CDR2 SYGVKD. The length of the CDR3 is 13 residues. In DNA, the CDR3 is TGTGCCATCAGGGCGGGACAGGAGGATGGCGCTTTCTTT. Its protein is CAIRAGQEDGAFF.

The J gene is TRBJ2-1, the V gene TRBV6-5, with 12 positions matching TRBD2. The CDR3 loop spans 14 amino acids. Trimming cost V 8 bases and J 9 bases; bases outside gene matches: 8. CDR1 MNHEY and CDR2 SVGAGI come from the germline V gene. In nucleotides, the CDR3 is TGTGCCAGCCTCCTAGCGGGGGGGCAAGGTGAGCAGTTCTTC. Its protein product is CASLLAGGQGEQFF.

This clonotype was observed a few times. This chain uses TRBV7-3 with TRBJ2-1; D is perhaps TRBD2 (8 bases). V lost 2 bases to trimming and J lost 4 bases, with 18 bases between them. There are 17 residues in the CDR3. Germline V CDR1 and CDR2: SGHTA, FQGTGA. CDR3 sequence reads: CASSLSSGGGGYNEQFF. CDR3 coding DNA: TGTGCCAGCAGCTTATCTTCGGGAGGGGGCGGTTACAATGAGCAGTTCTTC.

The chain carries TRBV27 and TRBJ1-6; 7 bases align to TRBD1. The length of the CDR3 is 16 residues. CDR1 is MNHEY and CDR2 is SMNVEV in the germline V gene (reference sequence). With V trimmed by 5 bases and J by 10 bases, 14 bases remained unmatched. The CDR3 DNA follows: TGTGCCAGCAGTCCACCGACAGGGTCAAAGGAATCACCCCTCCACTTT. Residues: CASSPPTGSKESPLHF.

This clonotype was recorded many times. The chain has TRBV9 and TRBJ2-7, with 10 bases that match TRBD2. The CDR3 is made up of 15 amino acids. Trimming at V came to 0 bases and at J to 5 bases, leaving 5 bases not matched to a gene. Germline values: CDR1 SGDLS, CDR2 YYNGEE. CDR3 bases: TGTGCCAGCAGCGTAGAGGCTAGCGGGAGCCACGAGCAGTACTTC. Translation gives CASSVEASGSHEQYF.

This clonotype was seen just once. The chain has TRBV7-3 and TRBJ2-2, with D possibly matching TRBD1 (6 bases). CDR3 length equals 14 residues. Trimming stripped 2 bases from V and 4 bases from J, with 8 bases between. Germline V gives CDR1 SGHTA, CDR2 FQGTGA. Here the CDR3 reads CASSLGQTTGELFF. CDR3 coding DNA: TGTGCCAGCAGCTTAGGACAGACCACCGGGGAGCTGTTTTTT. The complete variable domain, with remaining parts taken from reference TRBV7-3 and TRBJ2-2, reads GAGVSQTPSNKVTEKGKYVELRCDPISGHTALYWYRQSLGQGPEFLIYFQGTGAADDSGLPNDRFFAVRPEGSVSTLKIQRTERGDSAVYLCASSLGQTTGELFFGEGSRLTVL.

The V and J genes are TRBV12-3 or TRBV12-4 and TRBJ1-5, with D possibly being TRBD1 (6 bases). Trimming removed 8 bases at V and 5 bases at J, with 13 bases between. The CDR3 extends over 13 amino acids. The CDR3 loop reads CASHRQAHQPQHF. CDR3 DNA: TGTGCCAGCCACCGACAGGCCCATCAGCCCCAGCATTTT.

The chain joins TRBV21-1 to TRBJ2-1; no DNA check was done on the table's D call, TRBD1. TRBV21-1 is termed a pseudogene. The CDR3 spans 15 residues. The CDR3 DNA follows: TGTGCCAGCAGCAAGCGTCCCACCTATACAAATGAGCAGTTCTTC. It translates to CASSKRPTYTNEQFF.

This clonotype was seen repeatedly, ten times or more. This sequence joins TRBV7-2 and TRBJ2-2; 10 nucleotides agree with TRBD2. Germline CDR1 is SGHTA and CDR2 is FQGNSA. The CDR3 extends over 16 amino acids. The J segment lost 5 bases and the V segment lost 0 bases, leaving 3 bases of the junction unmatched. DNA for the CDR3: TGTGCCAGCAGCTTAGCGGGTAGCGGGGGGACCGGGGAGCTGTTTTTT. This encodes CASSLAGSGGTGELFF. Full variable domain (rest looked up from reference TRBV7-2 and TRBJ2-2): GAGVSQSPSNKVTEKGKDVELRCDPISGHTALYWYRQSLGQGLEFLIYFQGNSAPDKSGLPSDRFSAERTGGSVSTLTIQRTQQEDSAVYLCASSLAGSGGTGELFFGEGSRLTVL.

The sample holds a few counts of this clonotype. The chain combines TRBV20-1 with TRBJ1-4; no clear D. Germline CDR1 is DFQATT and CDR2 is SNEGSKA (reference sequence). The CDR3 extends over 13 amino acids. Trimming took off 0 bases at V and 8 bases at J, with 10 bases between the two ends. CDR3: CSARDRVSEKLFF. The CDR3 region has the DNA TGCAGTGCTAGAGATCGAGTGTCAGAAAAACTGTTTTTT.

The chain recombines TRBV29-1 with TRBJ2-2; D may be TRBD1 (6 bases). V was clipped by 2 bases and J by 2 bases, with 15 bases between them. Germline lookup yields CDR1 SQVTM and CDR2 ANQGSEA. The CDR3 has 16 residues. CDR3 sequence reads: CSVEPFDRINTGELFF. For the CDR3, the DNA is TGCAGCGTTGAACCCTTCGACAGGATAAACACCGGGGAGCTGTTTTTT.